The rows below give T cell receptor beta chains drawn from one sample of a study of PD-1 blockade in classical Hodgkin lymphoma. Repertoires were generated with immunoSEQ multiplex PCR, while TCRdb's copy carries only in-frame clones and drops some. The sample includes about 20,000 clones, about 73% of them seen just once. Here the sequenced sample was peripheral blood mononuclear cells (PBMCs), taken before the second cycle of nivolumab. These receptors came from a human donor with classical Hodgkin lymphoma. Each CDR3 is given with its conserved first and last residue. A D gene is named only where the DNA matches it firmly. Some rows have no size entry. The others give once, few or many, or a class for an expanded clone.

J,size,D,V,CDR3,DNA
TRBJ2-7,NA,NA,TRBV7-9,CASSPRVTTGQYF,TGTGCCAGCAGTCCCAGAGTCACCACAGGGCAGTACTTC
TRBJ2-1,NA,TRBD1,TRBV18,CASSPLTGGRDEQFF,TGTGCCAGCTCACCACTTACAGGGGGTAGGGATGAGCAGTTCTTC
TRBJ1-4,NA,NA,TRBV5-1,CASSLMGGVEKLFF,TGCGCCAGCAGCTTGATGGGGGGTGTCGAAAAACTGTTTTTT
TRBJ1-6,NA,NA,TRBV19,CASTRAGGFGSPLHF,TGTGCCAGTACCCGAGCGGGGGGGTTCGGGTCACCCCTCCACTTT
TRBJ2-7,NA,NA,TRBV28,CASRGAATRDYEQYF,TGTGCCAGCAGGGGAGCAGCGACTAGAGACTACGAGCAGTACTTC
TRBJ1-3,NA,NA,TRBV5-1,CASSYLLGEENTIYF,TGCGCCAGCAGCTATCTTTTAGGCGAGGAAAACACCATATATTTT
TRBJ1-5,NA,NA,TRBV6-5,CASGSPGPGVEPQHF,TGTGCCAGCGGCTCACCGGGGCCGGGTGTGGAGCCCCAGCATTTT
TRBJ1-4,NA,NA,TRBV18,CASSPRGATNEKLFF,TGTGCCAGCTCACCACGGGGGGCAACTAATGAAAAACTGTTTTTT
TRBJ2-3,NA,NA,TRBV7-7,CASSLATGTDTQYF,TGTGCTAGCAGCTTGGCGACTGGCACAGATACGCAGTATTTT
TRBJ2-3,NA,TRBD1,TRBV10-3,CAISTGTGRTDTQYF,TGTGCCATCAGTACCGGGACAGGGCGCACAGATACGCAGTATTTT
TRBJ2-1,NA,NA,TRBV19,CASSGPSVLNEQFF,TGTGCCAGTAGTGGGCCAAGCGTGCTTAATGAGCAGTTCTTC
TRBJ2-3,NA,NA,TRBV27,CASSTSAGTDTQYF,TGTGCCAGCAGTACCTCCGCCGGCACAGATACGCAGTATTTT
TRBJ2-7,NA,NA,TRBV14,CASSRGGATTYEQYF,TGTGCCAGCAGCCGTGGGGGGGCTACAACCTACGAGCAGTACTTC
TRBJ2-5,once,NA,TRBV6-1,CASRDLGETQYF,TGTGCCAGCAGGGACCTGGGAGAGACCCAGTACTTC
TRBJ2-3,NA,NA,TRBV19,CASSIDRGGTGTDTQYF,TGTGCCAGTAGTATAGATCGAGGCGGGACAGGCACAGATACGCAGTATTTT
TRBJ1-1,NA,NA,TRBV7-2,CASSLAGMNTEAFF,TGTGCCAGCAGCTTAGCAGGTATGAACACTGAAGCTTTCTTT
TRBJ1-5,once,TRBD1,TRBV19,CASSLGQGEVGNQPQHF,TGTGCCAGTAGTTTGGGACAGGGGGAAGTCGGCAATCAGCCCCAGCATTTT
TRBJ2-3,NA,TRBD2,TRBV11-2,CASSLGTSGASKSTDTQYF,TGTGCCAGCAGCTTAGGAACTAGCGGAGCCTCTAAAAGCACAGATACGCAGTATTTT
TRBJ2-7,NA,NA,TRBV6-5,CASSYRPWGALEQYF,TGTGCCAGCAGTTACAGACCCTGGGGGGCCCTGGAGCAGTACTTC
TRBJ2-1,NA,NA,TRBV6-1,CASSYLREQFF,TGTGCCAGCAGTTACCTCCGTGAGCAGTTCTTC
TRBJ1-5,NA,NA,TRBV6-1,CASKALLNQPQHF,TGTGCCAGCAAAGCACTCCTTAATCAGCCCCAGCATTTT
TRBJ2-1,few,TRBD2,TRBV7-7,CASSQGLAGTYNEQFF,TGTGCTAGCAGCCAGGGACTAGCGGGAACCTACAATGAGCAGTTCTTC
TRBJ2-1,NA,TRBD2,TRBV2,CASSEVLAGVNEQFF,TGTGCCAGCAGTGAGGTACTAGCGGGAGTCAATGAGCAGTTCTTC
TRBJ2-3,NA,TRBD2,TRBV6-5,CASSHGTSGRDTQYF,TGTGCCAGCAGTCACGGGACTAGCGGGCGAGATACGCAGTATTTT